Detailed here is one TCR beta chain. Its antigen is currently not known. Per-base quality was not reported, and no clone a single base away is much larger than it. Its CDR3 holds 19 amino acids, cysteine through phenylalanine. CDR3 DNA only is kept here, 57 bases in frame from base 1. V and J are trimmed by 5 bases and 1 base, and the gene matches miss 14 bases of the junction. From a lookup of the germline V gene, CDR1 and CDR2 are SGHTA and FQGNSA. The entry originates in a study of blood T cell repertoires in COVID-19 (dated by TCRdb to 2019 to 2021). For context, the study as a whole: The collaborator samples originated in the United States, Italy and Spain and spanned the acute and convalescent phases of COVID-19. The material from the prospective study consisted of cDNA or gDNA derived from T cells, B-cell-depleted T cells, or PBMCs. The dataset comprised deeply sampled blood TCRbeta repertoires from subjects exposed to, actively infected with, or recovered from COVID-19. The repertoires were made available in a free public database intended to serve as a resource for research on the immune response to SARS-CoV-2. The samples were drawn from two sources: the first 160 participants of the ongoing ImmuneRACE study, and over 1,000 subjects contributed by 6 global collaborators. The sample metadata nearly always contained a de-identified subject ID, COVID-19 status, age in years and sex. Where HLA class I and class II types were available, the types were taken from metadata supplied by the sample provider, not from assay-based typing.

General study outcomes and caveats: How much clinical and demographic metadata was included differed by source and by participant, and the metadata was provided uncurated.

TCRbeta CDR3 regions were amplified from genomic DNA using the immunoSEQ Assay, a bias-controlled multiplex PCR. The source study handled its data this way. Within the assay, amplification of reference gene primers was used to estimate how many nucleated cells each sample contained. To quantify the absolute abundance of each unique TCRbeta CDR3 rearrangement, sequence reads were collapsed and filtered. Productive Simpson clonality was computed per sample as the square root of Simpson's diversity index over productive rearrangements. TCRdb's version of the immuneACCESS table is confined to in-frame rearrangements and falls short of the full clone set. An unresolved V gene accounts for under half of the shortfall where checked; the remainder is of unknown origin. That table furnishes V, J and clone size, whereas the DNA furnished D and trimming. Recorded for this sample are fewer than 200,000 clones; around 82% of them occurred a single time. Roughly 1.3% of the sample belongs to the ten largest clones.

Samples from volunteer blood donors who had recovered from COVID-19 were contributed by a second Seattle source. The collaborating institutions used their own protocols to collect whole blood in K2EDTA tubes. For TCRbeta analysis, collaborators shipped samples as frozen whole blood, isolated PBMCs, or DNA extracted from either of those sample types. Recombination connected TRBV7-2 to TRBJ2-3, with 11 bases matching TRBD2. The sample taken for sequencing was peripheral blood. The origin of this receptor is a man in his fifties or sixties who had recovered from COVID-19. CDR3 loop: CASSVRLAGLLLGTDTQYF. The base sequence is TGTGCCAGCAGCGTCCGACTAGCGGGGCTCCTCCTGGGCACAGATACGCAGTATTTT.